The present T cell receptor beta chain was sequenced within a study of radiotherapy plus CTLA-4 blockade in lung cancer. About the study: Objective responses were recorded in about 18% of patients, with disease control recorded in approximately 34%.

General observations from the study: In blood, early T cell clone dynamics reportedly predicted response best, together with interferon-beta. Among blood TCR repertoires after radiotherapy plus ipilimumab, tumor-derived clones expanded.

TCRdb keeps only in-frame clones here, not all; method: immunoSEQ multiplex PCR. The repertoire holds around 110,000 clones, with 85% as singletons. V shed 4 bases and J 4 bases; nucleotides not matched to a gene: 6. The CDR3 sequence is 14 residues long. Germline CDR1 SGHRS, CDR2 YFSETQ. With regard to this clone: The target antigen is unknown.

Patients in the study, people with chemo-refractory metastatic non-small-cell lung cancer, received focal radiation plus ipilimumab CTLA-4 blockade. The chain recombines TRBV5-1 with TRBJ1-1; 8 bases match TRBD1. This TCR came from a human donor with non-small cell lung cancer that progressed on radiotherapy plus ipilimumab. Some clones in this sample may be carry-over from other donors' samples. The sequencing here drew on peripheral blood, taken from a patient treated with radiotherapy plus ipilimumab. The CDR3 bases are TGCGCCAGCAGCCCACAGGGGGGTTCCACTGAAGCTTTCTTT. Encoded protein: CASSPQGGSTEAFF.